This is a list of T cell receptor beta chains from one sample in a study of cytomegalovirus exposure and HLA in healthy donors. Sequencing was performed with immunoSEQ multiplex PCR; in TCRdb, only in-frame clones are kept and a portion is missing. The sample contains roughly 97,000 clones, 73% of which appear only once. Sequencing was done on a sample of PBMCs. The receptors stem from a man in his forties or fifties in good health and CMV-seronegative. CDR3s include the opening cysteine and the closing phenylalanine or tryptophan. Each record gives: D gene, J gene, clone size, V gene, CDR3 DNA, CDR3 protein. A D gene is named only where the DNA matches it firmly. Size values are once, few and many counts, or a class for expanded clones, and some rows have none.

D gene: -; J gene: TRBJ2-7; clone size: -; V gene: TRBV27; CDR3 DNA: TGTGCCAGCAGTTTTATGCAGGGCCACGAGCAGTACTTC; CDR3 protein: CASSFMQGHEQYF
D gene: -; J gene: TRBJ2-1; clone size: -; V gene: TRBV10-3; CDR3 DNA: TGTGCCATCAGTGACCCCAATGCCGGGGTCCGGGGCAATGAGCAGTTCTTC; CDR3 protein: CAISDPNAGVRGNEQFF
D gene: TRBD1; J gene: TRBJ2-1; clone size: few; V gene: TRBV6-1; CDR3 DNA: TGTGCCAGCAGTGCACTACAGGGGTCCCTCCCCCATGGGTTCTTC; CDR3 protein: CASSALQGSLPHGFF
D gene: TRBD2; J gene: TRBJ2-5; clone size: -; V gene: TRBV7-2; CDR3 DNA: TGTGCCAGCAGCTTACGCCGTCCAGCGGGGGCTCAAGAGACCCAGTACTTC; CDR3 protein: CASSLRRPAGAQETQYF
D gene: -; J gene: TRBJ1-6; clone size: -; V gene: TRBV6-1; CDR3 DNA: TGTGCCAGCAGTGTAACCAGGGATGGTGGCCCCAATTCACCCCTCCACTTT; CDR3 protein: CASSVTRDGGPNSPLHF
D gene: TRBD1; J gene: TRBJ2-2; clone size: once; V gene: TRBV7-9; CDR3 DNA: TGTGCCAGCAGTCTAGGACAGGGCTTGAACACCGGGGAGCTGTTTTTT; CDR3 protein: CASSLGQGLNTGELFF
D gene: -; J gene: TRBJ2-2; clone size: -; V gene: TRBV5-4; CDR3 DNA: TGTGCCAGCAGCTTCCCAGGGTACCAGGGCGGGGAGCTGTTTTTT; CDR3 protein: CASSFPGYQGGELFF
D gene: -; J gene: TRBJ2-6; clone size: -; V gene: TRBV5-4; CDR3 DNA: TGTGCCAGCAGCCGACCGACAGGTGCCGACTCTGGGGCCAACGTCCTGACTTTC; CDR3 protein: CASSRPTGADSGANVLTF
D gene: -; J gene: TRBJ2-7; clone size: -; V gene: TRBV10-3; CDR3 DNA: TGTGCCATCAGTGAGTGGCAGGGTCGGAACGAGCAGTACTTC; CDR3 protein: CAISEWQGRNEQYF
D gene: TRBD1; J gene: TRBJ2-3; clone size: few; V gene: TRBV28; CDR3 DNA: TGTGCCAGCAGTTTCGGGACAGGTCTCATGGATACGCAGTATTTT; CDR3 protein: CASSFGTGLMDTQYF
D gene: TRBD1; J gene: TRBJ2-7; clone size: -; V gene: TRBV5-5; CDR3 DNA: TGTGCCAGCAGCTTGTCGGGACAGGGGCGTTACGAGCAGTACTTC; CDR3 protein: CASSLSGQGRYEQYF
D gene: -; J gene: TRBJ2-1; clone size: -; V gene: TRBV7-9; CDR3 DNA: TGTGCCAGCAGAGCGGGCTCCTACAATGAGCAGTTCTTC; CDR3 protein: CASRAGSYNEQFF
D gene: -; J gene: TRBJ2-4; clone size: once; V gene: TRBV28; CDR3 DNA: TGTGCCAGCAGTCCTGGTCTCGGGGTCGCCAAAAACATTCAGTACTTC; CDR3 protein: CASSPGLGVAKNIQYF
D gene: -; J gene: TRBJ2-1; clone size: -; V gene: TRBV5-1; CDR3 DNA: TGCGCCAGCAGCCTCGGGGGATTAAATGAGCAGTTCTTC; CDR3 protein: CASSLGGLNEQFF
D gene: -; J gene: TRBJ2-1; clone size: -; V gene: TRBV5-1; CDR3 DNA: TGCGCCAGCAGCTTGGACACGACATCCTACAATGAGCAGTTCTTC; CDR3 protein: CASSLDTTSYNEQFF
D gene: -; J gene: TRBJ2-3; clone size: -; V gene: TRBV18; CDR3 DNA: TGTGCCAGCTCACCAGAACTAGCAGATACGCAGTATTTT; CDR3 protein: CASSPELADTQYF
D gene: TRBD2; J gene: TRBJ2-1; clone size: -; V gene: TRBV6-4; CDR3 DNA: TGTGCCAGCAGTCAATTAGCGGGGAGCTCCTACAATGAGCAGTTCTTC; CDR3 protein: CASSQLAGSSYNEQFF
D gene: -; J gene: TRBJ2-7; clone size: few; V gene: TRBV5-1; CDR3 DNA: TGCGCCAGCAGCGCTTCAACAGGCCATCTTCCCTACGAGCAGTACTTC; CDR3 protein: CASSASTGHLPYEQYF
D gene: -; J gene: TRBJ2-3; clone size: once; V gene: TRBV27; CDR3 DNA: TGTGCCAGCAGTTTTATGGCGGGGAGCTCTCAGGAGCTGTATTTT; CDR3 protein: CASSFMAGSSQELYF
D gene: -; J gene: TRBJ2-3; clone size: -; V gene: TRBV29-1; CDR3 DNA: TGCAGCGTTGGAGGGCAGAGCACAGATACGCAGTATTTT; CDR3 protein: CSVGGQSTDTQYF
D gene: TRBD1; J gene: TRBJ1-2; clone size: once; V gene: TRBV7-9; CDR3 DNA: TGTGCCAGCAGCCCTACAGGGGTTGTCTATGGCTACACCTTC; CDR3 protein: CASSPTGVVYGYTF
D gene: TRBD2; J gene: TRBJ2-7; clone size: -; V gene: TRBV7-6; CDR3 DNA: TGTGCCAGCACCCCGGGGGGAGGAACCTACGAGCAGTACTTC; CDR3 protein: CASTPGGGTYEQYF
D gene: -; J gene: TRBJ2-3; clone size: -; V gene: TRBV15; CDR3 DNA: TGTGCCACCAGCAGAACGGGAAGAGGAGATACGCAGTATTTT; CDR3 protein: CATSRTGRGDTQYF
D gene: TRBD1; J gene: TRBJ2-7; clone size: few; V gene: TRBV7-2; CDR3 DNA: TGTGCCAGCAGCTCCCGACAGGGGGCCTACGAGCAGTACTTC; CDR3 protein: CASSSRQGAYEQYF
D gene: -; J gene: TRBJ1-4; clone size: -; V gene: TRBV5-3; CDR3 DNA: TGTGCCAGAAGGGGGCCGGGACACCGAAAACTGTTTTTT; CDR3 protein: CARRGPGHRKLFF
D gene: -; J gene: TRBJ1-1; clone size: -; V gene: TRBV5-1; CDR3 DNA: TGCGCCAGCAGCTTATGGGCCACCTTCGAGTTGAACACTGAAGCTTTCTTT; CDR3 protein: CASSLWATFELNTEAFF
D gene: -; J gene: TRBJ2-5; clone size: -; V gene: TRBV27; CDR3 DNA: TGTGCCAGCAGTTTAGGGGGGGGCCTTTCTGAGACCCAGTACTTC; CDR3 protein: CASSLGGGLSETQYF
D gene: TRBD1; J gene: TRBJ1-2; clone size: few; V gene: TRBV6-5; CDR3 DNA: TGTGCCAGCTCACAGGGGCCCTACGAGGGCTACACCTTC; CDR3 protein: CASSQGPYEGYTF
D gene: -; J gene: TRBJ2-3; clone size: -; V gene: TRBV4-2; CDR3 DNA: TGTGCCAGCAGCCGTGGTGGTCGGAGAAAGGCCGGTCGTCAAGATACGCAGTATTTT; CDR3 protein: CASSRGGRRKAGRQDTQYF
D gene: -; J gene: TRBJ1-1; clone size: -; V gene: TRBV28; CDR3 DNA: TGTGCCAGCAGCCGACCACCCCATGGGGGGGCGAGCACTGAAGCTTTCTTT; CDR3 protein: CASSRPPHGGASTEAFF
D gene: -; J gene: TRBJ2-4; clone size: -; V gene: TRBV5-1; CDR3 DNA: TGCGCCAGCAGCTTGGCCGCACAGCTAGCCAAAAACATTCAGTACTTC; CDR3 protein: CASSLAAQLAKNIQYF
D gene: -; J gene: TRBJ1-2; clone size: -; V gene: TRBV6-1; CDR3 DNA: TGTGCCAGCAGTGAGGCCACTAACTATGGCTACACCTTC; CDR3 protein: CASSEATNYGYTF
D gene: TRBD2; J gene: TRBJ2-3; clone size: -; V gene: TRBV7-9; CDR3 DNA: TGTGCCAGCAGCTTCGGCCGACTAGCGGGGGCCGTCACAGATACGCAGTATTTT; CDR3 protein: CASSFGRLAGAVTDTQYF
D gene: -; J gene: TRBJ2-3; clone size: -; V gene: TRBV7-2; CDR3 DNA: TGTGCCAGCAGCTTAAGCGCGGGCACAGATACGCAGTATTTT; CDR3 protein: CASSLSAGTDTQYF
D gene: -; J gene: TRBJ1-1; clone size: once; V gene: TRBV11-2; CDR3 DNA: TGTGCCAGCAGCTTAGTCAGGGGCCCGAACACTGAAGCTTTCTTT; CDR3 protein: CASSLVRGPNTEAFF
D gene: TRBD1; J gene: TRBJ1-5; clone size: -; V gene: TRBV27; CDR3 DNA: TGTGCCAGCCTCGGACAGGGGGATCCGCCCCAGCATTTT; CDR3 protein: CASLGQGDPPQHF
D gene: TRBD1; J gene: TRBJ1-2; clone size: -; V gene: TRBV18; CDR3 DNA: TGTGCAACAGGGGGCGGACTAAACTATGGCTACACCTTC; CDR3 protein: CATGGGLNYGYTF
D gene: TRBD1; J gene: TRBJ1-5; clone size: once; V gene: TRBV4-2; CDR3 DNA: TGTGCCAGCAGCCAAGGCGCGGGACAGGGGTATCAGCCCCAGCATTTT; CDR3 protein: CASSQGAGQGYQPQHF
D gene: -; J gene: TRBJ2-7; clone size: -; V gene: TRBV13; CDR3 DNA: TGTGCCAGCACCCTGAGTACTAGCTCCTACGAGCAGTACTTC; CDR3 protein: CASTLSTSSYEQYF
D gene: TRBD2; J gene: TRBJ2-1; clone size: few; V gene: TRBV5-4; CDR3 DNA: TGTGCCAGCAGCTTGGATAGCGGGGATTCAGACAATGAGCAGTTCTTC; CDR3 protein: CASSLDSGDSDNEQFF
D gene: -; J gene: TRBJ2-5; clone size: -; V gene: TRBV4-2; CDR3 DNA: TGTGCCAGCAGCCATCCACGGGGGGCGGGGGAGACCCAGTACTTC; CDR3 protein: CASSHPRGAGETQYF
D gene: -; J gene: TRBJ2-4; clone size: -; V gene: TRBV18; CDR3 DNA: TGTGCCAGCTCTCCGCCGTCGCAGGGCGAGCGAGCCAAAAACATTCAGTACTTC; CDR3 protein: CASSPPSQGERAKNIQYF